The 27 T cell receptor beta chains reported below all come from one sample, sequenced in a study of CD8 T cells in ankylosing spondylitis. TCRdb recomputed calls from the 5' RACE reads with MiXCR, one row per CDR3 protein. Of 150,000 or so distinct CDR3 sequences listed, 15% to 20% are singletons. The sample taken for sequencing was blood, either unsorted or a sorted T cell fraction (not recorded which). The receptors here all came from a male donor with ankylosing spondylitis or in good health (not recorded which).

This clonotype was counted many times. The CDR3 loop is CASSTSGRGNEQYF. The CDR3 nucleotides read TGTGCCAGCAGTACCTCGGGACGGGGGAACGAGCAGTACTTC. The chain has TRBV6-5 and TRBJ2-7; possibly TRBD2 for D (6 bases). The CDR3 runs 14 residues. Trimming removed 5 bases from V and 5 bases from J, with 16 bases in between. Germline CDR1 reads MNHEY; CDR2 reads SVGAGI.

At least ten counts were recorded for this clonotype. The V and J genes are TRBV20-1 and TRBJ2-1, with TRBD2 identical over 11 bases. J was trimmed by 2 bases and V by 6 bases; bases with no gene match: 9. Germline V CDR1 and CDR2: DFQATT, SNEGSKA (reference sequence). CDR3 length equals 16 residues. In DNA form, the CDR3 reads TGCAGTGCCCATATAATAGCGGGAGGGACCTACAATGAGCAGTTCTTC. It translates to CSAHIIAGGTYNEQFF.

The rearrangement uses TRBV5-1 and TRBJ2-2; TRBD2 aligns across 7 bases. This CDR3 region has 15 residues. CDR1 and CDR2 from the germline V gene are SGHRS and YFSETQ. After removal of 0 bases from V and 4 bases from J, the junction contained 3 bases not matched to a gene. This chain's CDR3 is CASSLATSATGELFF. In DNA form, the CDR3 reads TGCGCCAGCAGCTTGGCCACTAGCGCCACCGGGGAGCTGTTTTTT. The complete variable domain, with remaining parts taken from reference TRBV5-1 and TRBJ2-2, reads KAGVTQTPRYLIKTRGQQVTLSCSPISGHRSVSWYQQTPGQGLQFLFEYFSETQRNKGNFPGRFSGRQFSNSRSEMNVSTLELGDSALYLCASSLATSATGELFFGEGSRLTVL.

This clonotype occurred many times. This chain links TRBV10-3 with TRBJ2-5; TRBD1 matches at 8 bases. This CDR3 is 14 amino acids long. Germline CDR1 and CDR2: ENHRY and SYGVKD. Losses at the gene ends were 0 bases for V and 5 bases for J; bases not matched to a gene: 2. DNA for the CDR3: TGTGCCATCAGTGAGTCCGGGACAGGCGAGACCCAGTACTTC. Residues: CAISESGTGETQYF.

This clonotype was recorded many times. CDR3 amino acids: CASSSGTGQYYGYTF. CDR3 bases: TGTGCCAGCAGTTCGGGGACAGGTCAATACTATGGCTACACCTTC. The rearrangement uses TRBV27 and TRBJ1-2, with 8 bases aligning to TRBD1. Germline lookup yields CDR1 MNHEY and CDR2 SMNVEV (reference sequence). The V gene end was trimmed by 4 bases and the J gene end by 3 bases; junction bases not matched to a gene: 7. The CDR3 sequence is 15 residues long.

Turning to this clonotype: A single base separates this from a much larger clone, so it may be a read error. The chain uses TRBV20-1 and TRBJ2-2, with TRBD2 matching over 9 bases. The CDR3 runs to 16 residues. Germline V CDR1 and CDR2: DFQATT, SNEGSKA (reference sequence). Here the CDR3 DNA reads TGCTGTGCTAGAGATCGGAGACTAGCGGCGTCCGGGGAGCTGTTTTTT. It codes for CCARDRRLAASGELFF.

In its sample, this clonotype was seen a few times. The rearrangement joins TRBV7-3 to TRBJ2-3, with 7 nucleotides matching TRBD2. V gave up 2 bases and J gave up 0 bases; unmatched junction bases: 5. CDR3 length: 16 residues. Per germline, CDR1 SGHTA and CDR2 FQGTGA. The DNA of the CDR3 is TGTGCCAGCAGCTTAGAACTAGCGAGGAGCACAGATACGCAGTATTTT. Protein product: CASSLELARSTDTQYF. Using reference TRBV7-3 and TRBJ2-3 for the parts outside the CDR3, the full variable domain is GAGVSQTPSNKVTEKGKYVELRCDPISGHTALYWYRQSLGQGPEFLIYFQGTGAADDSGLPNDRFFAVRPEGSVSTLKIQRTERGDSAVYLCASSLELARSTDTQYFGPGTRLTVL.

This clonotype was counted between two and nine times. The gene calls are TRBV5-1 and TRBJ2-5; a weak D match, TRBD1 (6 bases). CDR3 length: 14 amino acids. Trimming pared 4 bases from V and 2 bases from J, leaving 12 bases between. CDR1 and CDR2 (germline): SGHRS, YFSETQ. The CDR3 region has the DNA TGCGCCAGCAGCACCCCGACAGGACAAGAGACCCAGTACTTC. Translating gives CASSTPTGQETQYF. The full variable domain, its missing parts supplied by reference TRBV5-1 and TRBJ2-5, is KAGVTQTPRYLIKTRGQQVTLSCSPISGHRSVSWYQQTPGQGLQFLFEYFSETQRNKGNFPGRFSGRQFSNSRSEMNVSTLELGDSALYLCASSTPTGQETQYFGPGTRLLVL.

This rearrangement joins TRBV5-1 to TRBJ2-1; 12 nucleotides match TRBD1. Germline V gene data show CDR1 as SGHRS and CDR2 as YFSETQ. V lost 3 bases to trimming and J lost 0 bases; unmatched junction nucleotides: 7. The CDR3 runs to 18 residues. The CDR3 nucleotides are TGCGCCAGCAGCTCCGGGACAGGGGGCGTGGGCTCCTACAATGAGCAGTTCTTC. Protein product: CASSSGTGGVGSYNEQFF.

This clonotype came up many times. The chain recombines TRBV12-3 or TRBV12-4 with TRBJ1-1; 7 bases map to TRBD1. The length of the CDR3 is 15 residues. V lost 0 bases to trimming and J lost 0 bases; unmatched junction nucleotides: 1. CDR3 in amino acids: CASSLARGVNTEAFF. Here the CDR3 DNA reads TGTGCCAGCAGTTTAGCCAGGGGGGTGAACACTGAAGCTTTCTTT.

The chain combines TRBV9 with TRBJ2-7; possibly TRBD1 for D (6 bases). CDR3 length equals 15 residues. CDR1 SGDLS and CDR2 YYNGEE come from the germline V gene. V was cut by 0 bases and J by 2 bases, with 12 bases left in between. DNA of the CDR3: TGTGCCAGCAGCGTAGTGCCGACAGGAGCCTACGAGCAGTACTTC. It yields the protein CASSVVPTGAYEQYF.

This clonotype was recorded at least ten times. The rearrangement uses TRBV5-1 and TRBJ2-3; D remains unclear. The CDR3 contains 12 residues. Germline lookup yields CDR1 SGHRS and CDR2 YFSETQ. V was pared by 0 bases and J by 6 bases, with 5 bases between. CDR3 coding DNA: TGCGCCAGCAGCTTGGCCCGCGATACGCAGTATTTT. Its translation is CASSLARDTQYF.

The genes are TRBV28 and TRBJ2-7, with 8 bases aligning to TRBD1. This CDR3 comprises 15 residues. Germline V gives CDR1 MDHEN, CDR2 SYDVKM. J was trimmed by 5 bases and V by 6 bases; bases with no gene match: 12. CDR3 protein: CASSKRTGFYDEQYF. The CDR3 bases are TGTGCCAGCAGCAAAAGGACAGGGTTTTACGACGAGCAGTACTTC.

The table lists this clonotype with many counts. The chain uses TRBV12-3 or TRBV12-4 and TRBJ2-1; D is perhaps TRBD2 (5 bases). V lost 7 bases and J 3 bases, leaving 13 bases between the germline ends. The CDR3 runs to 14 residues. The CDR3 DNA follows: TGTGCCAGCACCCAGAGAGCGGTCTACAATGAGCAGTTCTTC. It encodes CASTQRAVYNEQFF.

This clonotype was seen a handful of times. The CDR3 carries no conserved terminal phenylalanine or tryptophan, so it likely arises from a read error. The DNA is left out, because the CDR3 cannot be placed on it with certainty; the CDR3 is given as TCRdb lists it. The genes are TRBV5-6 and TRBJ1-1; the table's TRBD1 call for D was not verified on the DNA. The V gene's germline CDR1 is SGHDT and CDR2 YYEEEE. The length of the CDR3 is 12 amino acids, counting both ends. This chain's CDR3 is CASSEFWYRDAS.

This clonotype was detected ten times or more. The chain uses TRBV10-3 and TRBJ2-2; 7 bases match TRBD2. With V trimmed by 7 bases and J by 7 bases, 3 bases remained unmatched. Germline V CDR1 and CDR2: ENHRY, SYGVKD. The CDR3 runs to 12 residues. In nucleotides, the CDR3 is TGTGCCATCACGAGCGGGAACGGGGAGCTGTTTTTT. Protein: CAITSGNGELFF.

This clonotype has only a few counts. The chain combines TRBV6-1 with TRBJ1-2; D not certain. V was shortened by 7 bases and J by 0 bases, with 9 bases between the two germline ends. The CDR3 sequence is 13 residues long. CDR1 and CDR2 (germline): MNHNS, SASEGT. In nucleotides, the CDR3 is TGTGCCAGCATGGCGGTAGCTAACTATGGCTACACCTTC. Translated, it gives CASMAVANYGYTF.

The table lists this clonotype with many counts. This rearrangement joins TRBV12-3 or TRBV12-4 to TRBJ2-7; a weak D match, TRBD2 (5 bases). V gave up 1 base and J gave up 6 bases, with 10 bases separating them. This CDR3 has 13 residues. The CDR3 sequence: CASSLGGDGEQYF. The CDR3 coding sequence is TGTGCCAGCAGTTTAGGGGGAGATGGCGAGCAGTACTTC.

A few counts support this clonotype. The rearrangement uses TRBV29-1 and TRBJ2-5; 9 bases map to TRBD1. This CDR3 contains 14 residues. CDR1 is SQVTM and CDR2 is ANQGSEA in the germline V gene. Losses at the gene ends were 6 bases for V and 5 bases for J; bases not matched to a gene: 10. The DNA for the CDR3 is TGCAGCGTCGCCGGGACAGGGATACTCGAGACCCAGTACTTC. Its protein product is CSVAGTGILETQYF.

In its sample, this clonotype was seen a few times. The J gene is TRBJ1-4, the V gene TRBV7-6, with TRBD1 matching 7 bases. Losses at the gene ends were 4 bases for V and 8 bases for J; bases not matched to a gene: 7. The CDR3 is 14 residues long. The germline CDR1 and CDR2 sequences are SGHVS and FNYEAQ. The CDR3 sequence is CASSSHRGEEKLFF. Here the CDR3 DNA reads TGTGCCAGCAGCTCGCACAGGGGTGAGGAAAAACTGTTTTTT.

The V and J genes are TRBV23-1 and TRBJ2-5; D may be TRBD2 (5 bases). TRBV23-1 is flagged as an ORF with uncertain function. The CDR3 totals 13 residues. V lost 4 bases, J lost 5 bases, and 11 bases lay in between. DNA of the CDR3: TGCGCCAGCAGTCGTCGGGCGGGTGAGACCCAGTACTTC. Its protein is CASSRRAGETQYF.

Turning to this clonotype: A read error may account for a junction end that differs from germline. The gene calls are TRBV9 and TRBJ2-2, with 9 bases lining up with TRBD2. The CDR3 spans 17 residues. The V gene's germline CDR1 is SGDLS and CDR2 YYNGEE. The CDR3 region has the DNA TGTGCCAGCAGCGTAGTTCCGGTTAGCGGGGGCCCCGGGGAGCTGTCTTTT. This encodes CASSVVPVSGGPGELSF.

In this sample, this clonotype turned up many times. This chain links TRBV5-1 with TRBJ2-3; possible D gene TRBD1, 5 bases. The germline V gene encodes CDR1 SGHRS and CDR2 YFSETQ. CDR3 length: 16 amino acids. The germline V and J ends were trimmed by 4 bases and 3 bases, with 18 bases remaining between them. For the CDR3, the DNA is TGCGCCAGCAGCGAATCCGGGCCCAGGGAAACAGATACGCAGTATTTT. Residues: CASSESGPRETDTQYF.

This clonotype was detected ten times or more. This sequence joins TRBV20-1 and TRBJ1-2; 7 bases align to TRBD1. Trimming took 1 base from V and 1 from J; bases not matched to a gene: 3. Germline CDR1 is DFQATT and CDR2 is SNEGSKA (reference sequence). This CDR3 region has 14 residues. CDR3 protein: CSARGTGHNYGYTF. The CDR3 region has the DNA TGCAGTGCTAGAGGGACAGGTCATAACTATGGCTACACCTTC.

CDR3 amino acids: CAWTNGDREYQYF. The CDR3 DNA sequence: TGTGCCTGGACCAATGGGGACAGGGAGTATCAGTACTTC. V usage is TRBV30 and J usage is TRBJ2-7, with TRBD1 matching over 9 bases. The length of the CDR3 is 13 residues. Germline CDR1 is GTSNPN and CDR2 is SVGIG (reference sequence). V lost 4 bases and J lost 10; bases outside the gene matches: 11.

Many counts were recorded for this clonotype. This chain joins TRBV29-1 and TRBJ2-2; no reliable D call. Trimming left V 8 bases short and J 1 base short, with 17 bases between. Germline V gene data show CDR1 as SQVTM and CDR2 as ANQGSEA. This CDR3 is 15 amino acids long. CDR3 DNA: TGCAGCTATCACCCAGCGTTCGGGAACACCGGGGAGCTGTTTTTT. Its protein product is CSYHPAFGNTGELFF.

There are many counts of this clonotype. The chain joins TRBV5-1 to TRBJ2-5; D is unclear. The germline V gene encodes CDR1 SGHRS and CDR2 YFSETQ. This CDR3 has 11 amino acids. V lost 1 base and J 4 bases, leaving 2 bases between the germline ends. This CDR3 reads CASSLLETQYF. DNA of the CDR3: TGCGCCAGCAGCTTGCTAGAGACCCAGTACTTC.